These 15 T cell receptor beta chains were all obtained from the same sample, sequenced in a study of neoadjuvant anti-PD-1 for oral cavity cancer. Method: immunoSEQ multiplex PCR; TCRdb's copy keeps in-frame clones and lacks some. This sample yields about 24,000 clones, of which 26% are seen a single time; roughly a sixth belongs to the top ten. Time point indicated: after neoadjuvant nivolumab, at surgical resection. Here the sequenced sample was tumor tissue, taken after nivolumab (anti-PD-1) treatment. The receptors here all came from a person between 40 and 85 years old with oral cavity squamous cell carcinoma.

This chain connects TRBV14 to TRBJ2-3, with unresolved D. CDR3 length equals 13 residues. Per the germline V gene, CDR1 is SGHDN and CDR2 is FVKESK. V was cut by 8 bases and J by 1 base, with 10 bases left in between. The CDR3 loop reads CASGPAGTDTQYF. The DNA of the CDR3 is TGTGCCAGCGGACCGGCGGGCACAGATACGCAGTATTTT.

CDR3 coding DNA: TGCGCCAGCATGGAGAGGGACAGGGGGCGGAACTATGGCTACACCTTC. Amino acids: CASMERDRGRNYGYTF. The chain employs TRBV10-2 and TRBJ1-2, with TRBD1 matching 12 bases. Per germline, CDR1 WSHSY and CDR2 SAAADI. V trimming: 7 bases; J trimming: 2 bases; junction bases outside the gene matches: 8. The CDR3 is 16 residues long.

This clone has a handful of counts. The V call is TRBV2, the J call TRBJ1-2, with D hard to call. CDR3 length equals 13 residues. In germline, CDR1 is SNHLY, CDR2 FYNNEI. Trimming pared 7 bases from V and 2 bases from J, leaving 11 bases between. The CDR3 bases are TGTGCCAGCAAGACGGACGGGAACTATGGCTACACCTTC. It codes for CASKTDGNYGYTF.

There are a few counts of this clone. This chain joins TRBV5-6 and TRBJ1-2, with D possibly being TRBD1 (5 bases). The CDR3 has 14 amino acids. V was pared by 0 bases and J by 4 bases, with 10 bases between. CDR1 and CDR2 from the germline V gene are SGHDT and YYEEEE. DNA for the CDR3: TGTGCCAGCAGCTTGGGGGGCGGGGCCTATGGCTACACCTTC. Protein: CASSLGGGAYGYTF.

V usage is TRBV29-1 and J usage is TRBJ2-1; tentatively, D is TRBD1 (6 bases). Germline assignment: CDR1 SQVTM and CDR2 ANQGSEA. V shed 5 bases and J shed 7 bases, with 15 bases lying between them. This CDR3 spans 13 amino acids. CDR3: CSVSGTPLNEQFF. The CDR3 bases are TGCAGCGTTTCCGGGACACCTTTAAATGAGCAGTTCTTC.

This rearrangement joins TRBV30 to TRBJ1-2; D gene ambiguous. Trimming removed 0 bases from V and 10 bases from J, with 9 bases in between. The CDR3 totals 11 residues. Germline CDR1 and CDR2: GTSNPN and SVGIG (reference sequence). CDR3 protein: CAWSVSGDYTF. The CDR3 DNA follows: TGTGCCTGGAGTGTATCGGGTGACTACACCTTC. Full variable domain (missing parts from reference TRBV30 and TRBJ1-2): SQTIHQWPATLVQPVGSPLSLECTVEGTSNPNLYWYRQAAGRGLQLLFYSVGIGQISSEVPQNLSASRPQDRQFILSSKKLLLSDSGFYLCAWSVSGDYTFGSGTRLTVV.

The chain recombines TRBV27 with TRBJ1-2; D may be TRBD1 (5 bases). The CDR3 extends over 13 amino acids. V was clipped by 3 bases and J by 4 bases, with 9 bases between them. CDR1 and CDR2 from the germline V gene are MNHEY and SMNVEV (reference sequence). The CDR3 DNA sequence: TGTGCCAGCAGTTTCACAGGCGGCTATGGCTACACCTTC. Amino acid sequence: CASSFTGGYGYTF.

This clone was seen at least ten times. The gene calls are TRBV5-1 and TRBJ2-7; 7 nucleotides match TRBD2. With V trimmed by 4 bases and J by 3 bases, 13 bases remained unmatched. CDR1 and CDR2 from the germline V gene are SGHRS and YFSETQ. This CDR3 spans 16 amino acids. The CDR3 is CASSGGSPAAFYEQYF. CDR3 DNA: TGCGCCAGCAGCGGCGGGAGCCCCGCTGCGTTCTACGAGCAGTACTTC.

The genes are TRBV28 and TRBJ2-3; TRBD2 matches at 10 bases. Unmatched junction bases numbered 4, after V lost 10 bases and J lost 0 bases. The germline V gene has CDR1 MDHEN and CDR2 SYDVKM. The length of the CDR3 is 14 residues. The CDR3 here is CANPTSGSTDTQYF. DNA for the CDR3: TGTGCCAACCCGACTAGCGGGAGCACAGATACGCAGTATTTT.

The chain is built from TRBV4-1 and TRBJ2-1; TRBD2 might be the D (5 bases). Germline CDR1 reads MGHRA; CDR2 reads YSYEKL. CDR3 length equals 17 residues. Trimming removed 0 bases at V and 1 base at J, with 13 bases between. CDR3 amino acids: CASSQDGSLASYNEQFF. For the CDR3, the DNA is TGCGCCAGCAGCCAAGATGGTTCCCTAGCTTCCTACAATGAGCAGTTCTTC.

Within the sample, this clone is medium-sized. The CDR3 region has the DNA TGTGCCAGCAGCTTGACCTGGGGAGTCCACAATGAGCAGTTCTTC. It is translated as CASSLTWGVHNEQFF. The chain uses TRBV5-4 and TRBJ2-1, with D perhaps matching TRBD2 (5 bases). Germline V lookup: CDR1 SGHNT, CDR2 YYREEE (reference sequence). Trimming pared 1 base from V and 5 bases from J, leaving 13 bases between. The CDR3 sequence is 15 residues long.

This clone showed up just once. V and J are TRBV29-1 and TRBJ1-1, with D unclear. CDR3 length equals 14 residues. CDR1 SQVTM and CDR2 ANQGSEA come from the germline V gene. With 6 bases removed from V and 0 bases from J, the gap between germline ends came to 14 bases. The CDR3 bases are TGCAGCGTATGGGATTTAGTGGTGAACACTGAAGCTTTCTTT. As protein: CSVWDLVVNTEAFF.

The sample holds a few counts of this clone. The rearrangement joins TRBV7-9 to TRBJ1-5; D unresolved. The CDR3 spans 13 residues. The V end lost 5 bases, the J end lost 6 bases, and 11 bases lay between the germline ends. Germline CDR1 and CDR2: SEHNR and FQNEAQ (reference sequence). This CDR3 is CASSARRGQPQHF. The DNA of the CDR3 is TGTGCCAGCAGCGCCAGGAGAGGTCAGCCCCAGCATTTT.

The V gene is TRBV19, the J gene TRBJ1-2; D possibly corresponds to TRBD1 (6 bases). The CDR3 totals 15 residues. Trimming cost V 6 bases and J 0 bases, with 14 bases left between them. Germline CDR1 and CDR2: LNHDA and SQIVND (reference sequence). The CDR3 loop is CASRRGHQANYGYTF. CDR3 bases: TGTGCCAGTAGGAGGGGACACCAAGCTAACTATGGCTACACCTTC.

This clone was seen at least ten times. This chain joins TRBV11-2 and TRBJ1-5; 8 nucleotides match TRBD1. The CDR3 extends over 14 amino acids. The V gene end was trimmed by 5 bases and the J gene end by 6 bases; junction bases not matched to a gene: 6. Germline CDR1 SGHAT, CDR2 FQNNGV. The CDR3 reads CASSPGTGAQPQHF. The CDR3 DNA reads TGTGCCAGCAGCCCGGGGACAGGTGCTCAGCCCCAGCATTTT.